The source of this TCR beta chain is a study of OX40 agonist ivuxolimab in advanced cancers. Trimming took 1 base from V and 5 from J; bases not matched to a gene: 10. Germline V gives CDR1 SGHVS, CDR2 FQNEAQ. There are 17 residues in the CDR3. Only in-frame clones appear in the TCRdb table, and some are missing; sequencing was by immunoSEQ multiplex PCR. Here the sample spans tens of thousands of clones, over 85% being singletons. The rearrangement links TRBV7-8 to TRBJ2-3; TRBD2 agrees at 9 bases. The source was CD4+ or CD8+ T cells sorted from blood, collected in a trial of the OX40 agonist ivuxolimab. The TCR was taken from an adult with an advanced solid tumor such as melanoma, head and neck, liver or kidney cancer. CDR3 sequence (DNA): TGTGCCAGCAGCTTAGAGCCTAGCGGGATATTACAAGATACGCAGTATTTT. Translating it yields CASSLEPSGILQDTQYF.